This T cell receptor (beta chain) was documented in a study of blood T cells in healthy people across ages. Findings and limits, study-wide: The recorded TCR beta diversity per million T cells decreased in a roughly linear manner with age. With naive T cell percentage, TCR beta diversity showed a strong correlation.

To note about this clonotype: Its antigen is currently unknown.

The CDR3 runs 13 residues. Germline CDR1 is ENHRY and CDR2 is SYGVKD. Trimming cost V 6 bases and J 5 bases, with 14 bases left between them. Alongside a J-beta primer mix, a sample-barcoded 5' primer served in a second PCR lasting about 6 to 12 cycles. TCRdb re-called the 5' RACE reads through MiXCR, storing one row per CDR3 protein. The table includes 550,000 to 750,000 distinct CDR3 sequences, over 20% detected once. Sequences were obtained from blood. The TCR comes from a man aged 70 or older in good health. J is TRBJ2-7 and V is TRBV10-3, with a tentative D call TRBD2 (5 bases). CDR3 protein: CAISPGDLDEQYF. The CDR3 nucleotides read TGTGCCATCAGCCCCGGGGATTTGGACGAGCAGTACTTC.